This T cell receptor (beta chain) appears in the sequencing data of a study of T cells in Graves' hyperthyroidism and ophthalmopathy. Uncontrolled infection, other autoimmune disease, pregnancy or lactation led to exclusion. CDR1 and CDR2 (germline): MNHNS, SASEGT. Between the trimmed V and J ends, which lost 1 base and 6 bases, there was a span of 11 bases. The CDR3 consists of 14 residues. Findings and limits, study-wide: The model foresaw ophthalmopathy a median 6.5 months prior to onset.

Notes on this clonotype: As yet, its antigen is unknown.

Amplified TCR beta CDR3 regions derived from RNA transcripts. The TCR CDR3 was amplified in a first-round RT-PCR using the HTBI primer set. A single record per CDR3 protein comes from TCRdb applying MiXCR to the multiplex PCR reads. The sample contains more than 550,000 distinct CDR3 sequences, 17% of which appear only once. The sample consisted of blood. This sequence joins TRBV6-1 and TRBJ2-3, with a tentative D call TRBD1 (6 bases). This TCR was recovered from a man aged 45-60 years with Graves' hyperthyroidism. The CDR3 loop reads CASSEGGLWDTQYF. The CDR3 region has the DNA TGTGCCAGCAGTGAAGGGGGGCTCTGGGATACGCAGTATTTT.